This TCR beta chain appears in the sequencing data of a study of beta chain features in type 1 diabetes. Study summary: Sorted cells examined across all samples numbered about 110,000,000.

V lost 0 bases to trimming and J lost 1 base, with 5 bases between them. The CDR3 totals 14 residues. CDR1 is KGHSH, CDR2 LQKENI, per germline. This clone has just a few counts. Its antigen is still unknown. Additional DNA sequences in this sample encode the identical CDR3. Findings and limits, study-wide: Researchers report that Type 1 diabetes patients had moderately but significantly shorter TCRB CDR3s across all four CD4+ subsets. Compared with healthy donors, patients appeared to share more similar naive, central memory and regulatory TCRB repertoires.

In all sorted populations, purity surpassed 95%. Investigators reverse transcribed all isolated RNA, so they sequenced expressed TCRB transcripts. Profiled with immunoSEQ multiplex PCR; TCRdb holds only in-frame clones, not every one. The sample shows 550,000 to 850,000 clones, around 15% of them seen only once. V usage is TRBV18 and J usage is TRBJ2-3; D unclear. The receptor comes from a man younger than 35 with type 1 diabetes. Sequencing was performed on naive CD4+ T cells from blood. The CDR3 nucleotides read TGTGCCAGCTCACCACCCGGAGGCACAGATACGCAGTATTTT. It codes for CASSPPGGTDTQYF.